Listed below are T cell receptor beta chains from one sample, sequenced in a study of shared clonotypes between healthy human individuals. Profiling relied on immunoSEQ multiplex PCR, and the TCRdb table lists in-frame clones only, not all of them. The sample lists around 240,000 clones, approximately 65% occurring once. Sample: memory CD4+ T cells sorted from blood. Every receptor here comes from a man aged 25-45 years in good health. CDR3s leave out the opening cysteine and the closing phenylalanine or tryptophan.

J	V	CDR3
TRBJ2-1	TRBV19	ASKIAVQDNEQF
TRBJ2-1	TRBV7-6	ASRAGGTYNEQF
TRBJ2-2	TRBV28	ASRLTGANTGELF
TRBJ2-1	TRBV11-3	ASSLSGTSYNEQF
TRBJ2-3	TRBV5-6	ASSLVGQGADTQY
TRBJ2-1	TRBV5-1	ASSLGPGQRYNEQF
TRBJ1-5	TRBV14	ASSSKRIYSNQPQH
TRBJ2-7	TRBV10-3	ATAGTSYEQY
TRBJ1-3	TRBV10-3	AIRTGSGNTIY
TRBJ2-2	TRBV2	ARSTLAGSGELF
TRBJ2-7	TRBV28	ASRHGTRVGEQY
TRBJ2-7	TRBV7-8	ASSYPVPSVSYEQY
TRBJ2-1	TRBV30	AWSGQLGTSGRLLFYNEQF
TRBJ1-2	TRBV6-5	ASSYQGGYT
TRBJ2-7	TRBV2	ASSELAPVGEQY
TRBJ1-1	TRBV5-1	ASSLEARRVGTEAF
TRBJ2-7	TRBV5-3	ASSYPGQGSYEQY
TRBJ2-1	TRBV15	ATSRYNEQF
TRBJ2-7	TRBV5-6	ASSLERGEQY
TRBJ2-1	TRBV5-1	ASSSWTGGFYEQF
TRBJ2-7	TRBV7-9	ASSLLVGGSYEQY
TRBJ1-5	TRBV6-1	ASSEEGGNQPQH
TRBJ1-5	TRBV27	ASSYGVNSNQPQH
TRBJ1-1	TRBV27	ASSLNNVQGAPTEAF
TRBJ1-4	TRBV28	ASSLPGEANEKLF
TRBJ2-2	TRBV15	ATSRYDTGELF
TRBJ1-2	TRBV7-2	ASSFSTANYGYT
TRBJ2-3	TRBV6-1	ASSDDERGASTDTQY
TRBJ2-6	TRBV6-4	ASSPRTGGISGANVPT
TRBJ2-3	TRBV6-1	ASSVSSGSGTDTQY
TRBJ2-1	TRBV27	ASSLSQTSAYNEQF
TRBJ1-4	TRBV28	ASRMGQLKLF
TRBJ2-7	TRBV11-2	ASSSYGQAIGSYEQY
TRBJ1-5	TRBV28	ASRDGSNQPQH
TRBJ1-2	TRBV4-3	ASSQDPGGIYGYT
TRBJ2-7	TRBV7-6	ASSWGQGAIEQY
TRBJ2-3	TRBV7-8	ASSSQVTSTDTQY
TRBJ2-7	TRBV19	ASNPPGTHLGEQY
TRBJ1-3	TRBV18	ASSPRAGNTIY
TRBJ1-4	TRBV28	ASRGTDATNEKLF
TRBJ1-5	TRBV6-1	ASSDGTDSNQPQH